This T cell receptor (beta chain) is from a study of response to subunit inactivated influenza vaccine. TCRdb fed the RT-PCR reads into MiXCR, producing one record per CDR3 protein. The sample has about 780,000 distinct CDR3 sequences; approximately 17% are singletons. Study results and limitations: Each seasonal influenza vaccination, the authors suggested, recruits few new T cells.

Germline trimming cut 2 bases from V and 1 base from J; bases unmatched to any gene: 5. CDR1 is SGHAT and CDR2 is FQDESV in the germline V gene (reference sequence). The CDR3 runs 19 residues. In regard to this clonotype: Its antigen is unknown.

The sequence came from a man in his fifties or sixties who received an inactivated influenza vaccine. The J gene is TRBJ2-1, the V gene TRBV11-1, with 16 bases fitting TRBD2. The source was PBMCs from blood, collected about 5 days after vaccination. In DNA form, the CDR3 reads TGTGCCAGCAGCTTATCGGGACTAGCGGGAGGGCCGTCCTACAATGAGCAGTTCTTC. It yields the protein CASSLSGLAGGPSYNEQFF.